This T cell receptor beta chain emerged from a study of CD8 T cells in ankylosing spondylitis. General study results and limits: Matched ankylosing spondylitis synovial fluid reportedly contained a significantly enriched population of disease-linked clones. Ankylosing spondylitis blood appeared to carry a characteristic TCR beta motif of seven to nine highly homologous variants.

A single record per CDR3 protein comes from TCRdb applying MiXCR to the 5' RACE reads. The data show fewer than 250,000 distinct CDR3 sequences, with roughly 10% seen just once and around 3% held by the top ten. The table lists this clonotype with many counts. Its specificity is unknown. Between the trimmed V and J ends, which lost 1 base and 0 bases, there was a span of 13 bases. The length of the CDR3 is 18 residues. CDR1 MGHRA and CDR2 YSYEKL come from the germline V gene. This chain uses TRBV4-1 with TRBJ1-6; perhaps TRBD1 as D (5 bases). The material sequenced was blood, either unsorted or a sorted T cell fraction (not recorded which). This receptor was obtained from a male donor with ankylosing spondylitis or in good health (not recorded which). The CDR3 region is CASSQGRPGSSYNSPLHF. As DNA, the CDR3 is TGCGCCAGCAGCCAAGGAAGACCAGGGAGCTCCTATAATTCACCCCTCCACTTT.